The text below deals with one TCR beta chain. Its cognate antigen is unknown. Profiling relied on immunoSEQ multiplex PCR, and the TCRdb table lists in-frame clones only, not all of them. This sample has some 120,000 clones, with less than 90% found just once. The record originates from a study of T cell responses to AZD1222 COVID-19 vaccine. Study findings and constraints: There were mostly white British donors and more females than males, and clonal diversity was possibly underestimated.

The ends lost 10 bases at V and 4 bases at J; junction bases unmatched: 18. The CDR3 has 16 amino acids. Germline V lookup: CDR1 LNHDA, CDR2 SQIVND (reference sequence). The V and J genes are TRBV19 and TRBJ1-2; TRBD1 agrees at 7 bases. The TCR comes from an adult in good health. Sequencing used peripheral blood, obtained on day 0 of AZD1222 vaccination. The CDR3 DNA sequence: TGTGCCACCTCCCCCGGAGGAGGGGGCGAGCGCTATGGCTACACCTTC. It yields the protein CATSPGGGGERYGYTF.